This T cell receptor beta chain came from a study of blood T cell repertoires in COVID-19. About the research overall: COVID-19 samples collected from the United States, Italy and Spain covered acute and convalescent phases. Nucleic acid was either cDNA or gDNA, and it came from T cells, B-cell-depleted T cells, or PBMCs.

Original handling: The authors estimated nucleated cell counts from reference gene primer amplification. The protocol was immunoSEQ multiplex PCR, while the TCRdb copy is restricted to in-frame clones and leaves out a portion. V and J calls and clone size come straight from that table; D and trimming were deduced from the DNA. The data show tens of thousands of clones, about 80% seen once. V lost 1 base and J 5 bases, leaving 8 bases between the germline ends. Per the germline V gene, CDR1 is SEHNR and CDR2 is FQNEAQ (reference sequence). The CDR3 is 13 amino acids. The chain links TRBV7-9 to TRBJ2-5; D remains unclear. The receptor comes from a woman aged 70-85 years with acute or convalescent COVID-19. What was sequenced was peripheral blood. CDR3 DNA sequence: TGTGCCAGCAGCTTAGGGGCGTTGGAGACCCAGTACTTC. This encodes CASSLGALETQYF.